These T cell receptor beta chains were read from a single sample in a study of CD8 T cells in Susac syndrome. TCRdb independently ran MiXCR on the immunoSEQ multiplex PCR reads; one entry per CDR3 protein. Of about 180,000 distinct CDR3 sequences listed, 85% to 95% are singletons. Sample: CD8+ T cells from PBMCs. All receptors derive from a human donor with multiple sclerosis. The CDR3 runs from the conserved cysteine through the conserved F or W. The D gene is left open where the match is weak. Size tells how often a clone was seen (once, few, many) or the class of an expanded clone, and some rows leave it out.

DNA: TGCAGCGTTGAGTTGCAGGGAGAAGCTTTCTTT; CDR3: CSVELQGEAFF; V: TRBV29-1; D: NA; length: 11; size: NA; J: TRBJ1-1
DNA: TGTGCCAGCTCACTATACGGGACAGGCCGCAATGAGCAGTTCTTC; CDR3: CASSLYGTGRNEQFF; V: TRBV18; D: TRBD1; length: 15; size: NA; J: TRBJ2-1
DNA: TGTGCCAGCAGCGGAACCGGGACAGGGCTTTTCTATGGCTACACCTTC; CDR3: CASSGTGTGLFYGYTF; V: TRBV9; D: TRBD1; length: 16; size: NA; J: TRBJ1-2
DNA: TGTGCCAGCAGTCCGCTCCCCGGAGACAGCGAGAACACTGAAGCTTTCTTT; CDR3: CASSPLPGDSENTEAFF; V: TRBV12-3/TRBV12-4; D: NA; length: 17; size: NA; J: TRBJ1-1
DNA: TGTGCCAGCAGCCAAGGTCTACTTACCTACGAGCAGTACTTC; CDR3: CASSQGLLTYEQYF; V: TRBV4-2; D: NA; length: 14; size: NA; J: TRBJ2-7
DNA: TGCGCCAGCAGCCAAGGACAGAACATAGCTAACTATGGCTACACCTTC; CDR3: CASSQGQNIANYGYTF; V: TRBV4-1; D: NA; length: 16; size: NA; J: TRBJ1-2
DNA: TGTGCCAGCAGCCAGGTGCGGGGGGAGCAGTTCTTC; CDR3: CASSQVRGEQFF; V: TRBV3-1; D: TRBD2; length: 12; size: NA; J: TRBJ2-1
DNA: TGTGCCAGCAGTTTTGGGCCCAACTTC; CDR3: CASSFGPNF; V: TRBV12-3/TRBV12-4; D: NA; length: 9; size: NA; J: TRBJ2-4
DNA: TGTGCCACCCGGGGGCGGCTAAGCTCCTATAATTCACCCCTCCACTTT; CDR3: CATRGRLSSYNSPLHF; V: TRBV15; D: NA; length: 16; size: NA; J: TRBJ1-6
DNA: TGCAGCGTTGAATCGGGAGGTGATGAGCAGTTCTTC; CDR3: CSVESGGDEQFF; V: TRBV29-1; D: TRBD2; length: 12; size: NA; J: TRBJ2-1
DNA: TGTGCCAGCAACCCAGGTGGGGACAGGGTGCGACCGTACGAGCAGTACTTC; CDR3: CASNPGGDRVRPYEQYF; V: TRBV7-9; D: TRBD1; length: 17; size: NA; J: TRBJ2-7
DNA: TGTGCCAGCGAACCGGGACAGGGGATTAATCAGCCCCAGCATTTT; CDR3: CASEPGQGINQPQHF; V: TRBV28; D: TRBD1; length: 15; size: NA; J: TRBJ1-5
DNA: TGTGCCAGCAGCCAAGATATCCCATTGAATACGCAGTATTTT; CDR3: CASSQDIPLNTQYF; V: TRBV3-1; D: NA; length: 14; size: NA; J: TRBJ2-3
DNA: TGTGCCAGTAGTATGGGGGCCAACAATGAGCAGTTCTTC; CDR3: CASSMGANNEQFF; V: TRBV19; D: NA; length: 13; size: NA; J: TRBJ2-1
DNA: TGTGCCAGCAGTGTTGTACAGGGTACTGGTGAAGCTTTCTTT; CDR3: CASSVVQGTGEAFF; V: TRBV12-3/TRBV12-4; D: NA; length: 14; size: once; J: TRBJ1-1
DNA: TGCAGCGTTGATGACGGGGAGGGCACTGAAGCTTTCTTT; CDR3: CSVDDGEGTEAFF; V: TRBV29-1; D: NA; length: 13; size: NA; J: TRBJ1-1
DNA: TGTGCCAGCAGCCTAAAGGGGTTTACCGAGCAGTACTTC; CDR3: CASSLKGFTEQYF; V: TRBV3-1; D: NA; length: 13; size: NA; J: TRBJ2-7
DNA: TGTGCCATCAGGGGAGGGGGTTACGAGCAGTACTTC; CDR3: CAIRGGGYEQYF; V: TRBV10-3; D: NA; length: 12; size: NA; J: TRBJ2-7
DNA: TGTGCCAGCAGCTTAGCCAACGAGCAGTACTTC; CDR3: CASSLANEQYF; V: TRBV11-2; D: NA; length: 11; size: NA; J: TRBJ2-7
DNA: TGTGCCAGCAGTTTAGGGCTCAATAGCAATCAGCCCCAGCATTTT; CDR3: CASSLGLNSNQPQHF; V: TRBV27; D: NA; length: 15; size: NA; J: TRBJ1-5
DNA: TGCAGTGCCCCGAACCCTGAAGCGGACCGAGACACCGGGGAGCTGTTTTTT; CDR3: CSAPNPEADRDTGELFF; V: TRBV20-1; D: NA; length: 17; size: NA; J: TRBJ2-2
DNA: TGTGCCATTCTAGGAATTGAGCAGTTCTTC; CDR3: CAILGIEQFF; V: TRBV7-9; D: NA; length: 10; size: NA; J: TRBJ2-1
DNA: TGTGCCAGCAGCCAAGCGCCCCTGACAGGGACCTACGAGCAGTACTTC; CDR3: CASSQAPLTGTYEQYF; V: TRBV4-2; D: TRBD1; length: 16; size: NA; J: TRBJ2-7
DNA: TGTGCCAGCAGCCGAGACAGGGAAGATCAGCCCCAGCATTTT; CDR3: CASSRDREDQPQHF; V: TRBV7-9; D: TRBD1; length: 14; size: NA; J: TRBJ1-5
DNA: TGTGCCAGCAGCGATGTAGCTGGAGGGGACTACAATGAGCAGTTCTTC; CDR3: CASSDVAGGDYNEQFF; V: TRBV27; D: NA; length: 16; size: once; J: TRBJ2-1
DNA: TGTGCCAGCAGCTCCTCTTTGAACAGGGGTTTATACGAGCAGTACTTC; CDR3: CASSSSLNRGLYEQYF; V: TRBV7-8; D: TRBD1; length: 16; size: NA; J: TRBJ2-7
DNA: TGTGCCAGCAGCTCTTCGAGGGGAAGCGAGCAGTACTTC; CDR3: CASSSSRGSEQYF; V: TRBV12-3/TRBV12-4; D: NA; length: 13; size: NA; J: TRBJ2-7
DNA: TGTGCCCAAAGGCCAGGGGAAGGGTACGAGCAGTACTTC; CDR3: CAQRPGEGYEQYF; V: TRBV2; D: NA; length: 13; size: once; J: TRBJ2-7
DNA: TGTGCCAGCAGCCATAGCGGGGGGACTACAGATACGCAGTATTTT; CDR3: CASSHSGGTTDTQYF; V: TRBV7-7; D: TRBD2; length: 15; size: NA; J: TRBJ2-3
DNA: TGCAGTGCTCGGTCGGGACAGGGGTCCTACGAGCAGTACTTC; CDR3: CSARSGQGSYEQYF; V: TRBV20-1; D: TRBD1; length: 14; size: NA; J: TRBJ2-7
DNA: TGTGCCAGCAGTGAGGGGCTAGCGGGCACCACAGATACGCAGTATTTT; CDR3: CASSEGLAGTTDTQYF; V: TRBV2; D: TRBD2; length: 16; size: NA; J: TRBJ2-3
DNA: TGTGCCACCGAATCGACTAGCGGGAGCGCGGTTGAGCAGTTCTTC; CDR3: CATESTSGSAVEQFF; V: TRBV27; D: TRBD2; length: 15; size: NA; J: TRBJ2-1
DNA: TGCGCCAGCAGCGGGACTAGCGGTCCCTACAATGAGCAGTTCTTC; CDR3: CASSGTSGPYNEQFF; V: TRBV5-1; D: TRBD2; length: 15; size: NA; J: TRBJ2-1
DNA: TGTGCCAGCAGAACACTTAGCTACGAGCAGTACTTC; CDR3: CASRTLSYEQYF; V: TRBV27; D: NA; length: 12; size: NA; J: TRBJ2-7
DNA: TGTGCCAGCAGTCAGGACAGGGCAGACAATCAGCCCCAGCATTTT; CDR3: CASSQDRADNQPQHF; V: TRBV28; D: TRBD1; length: 15; size: NA; J: TRBJ1-5
DNA: TGTGCCAGCAGCCAAGATCCCTCAGGTATTCGTCGAGAGACCCAGTACTTC; CDR3: CASSQDPSGIRRETQYF; V: TRBV3-1; D: NA; length: 17; size: NA; J: TRBJ2-5
DNA: TGTGCCAGCAGCTTATTCGGACAGGGGTCCTACGAGCAGTACTTC; CDR3: CASSLFGQGSYEQYF; V: TRBV13; D: TRBD1; length: 15; size: NA; J: TRBJ2-7
DNA: TGTGCCAGCAGTGCAGGATGGGGGATCGACCATGAGCAGTTCTTC; CDR3: CASSAGWGIDHEQFF; V: TRBV7-8; D: NA; length: 15; size: NA; J: TRBJ2-1
DNA: TGTGCCAGCAGCTTAGCGCCCCAGGGGGAAGAGACCCAGTACTTC; CDR3: CASSLAPQGEETQYF; V: TRBV7-9; D: TRBD1; length: 15; size: NA; J: TRBJ2-5
DNA: TGTGCCAGCAGTTCAAGCGGGAGAATGGATGAGCAGTTCTTC; CDR3: CASSSSGRMDEQFF; V: TRBV27; D: TRBD2; length: 14; size: once; J: TRBJ2-1
DNA: TGCAGTGCCGATTGTAGCAGTTACGAGCAGTACTTC; CDR3: CSADCSSYEQYF; V: TRBV20-1; D: NA; length: 12; size: NA; J: TRBJ2-7
DNA: TGTGCCTGGAGTGTGGGGCGGGAGGGCCCCAATGAGCAGTTCTTC; CDR3: CAWSVGREGPNEQFF; V: TRBV30; D: TRBD2; length: 15; size: NA; J: TRBJ2-1
DNA: TGTGCCAGCAGCTTCCGACTAGCGGGAAAAAATGAGCAGTTCTTC; CDR3: CASSFRLAGKNEQFF; V: TRBV11-1; D: TRBD2; length: 15; size: NA; J: TRBJ2-1
DNA: TGTGCCACGCGGAACTCGCCCCAAGAGACCCAGTACTTC; CDR3: CATRNSPQETQYF; V: TRBV19; D: NA; length: 13; size: NA; J: TRBJ2-5
DNA: TGTGCCAGCAGTACTCCCTGGGGGCCATACAATGAGCAGTTCTTC; CDR3: CASSTPWGPYNEQFF; V: TRBV12-3/TRBV12-4; D: NA; length: 15; size: NA; J: TRBJ2-1
DNA: TGTGCCAGCACCCTGTGGGCAGAGAGTTCCTACGAGCAGTACTTC; CDR3: CASTLWAESSYEQYF; V: TRBV12-3/TRBV12-4; D: NA; length: 15; size: NA; J: TRBJ2-7
DNA: TGTGCCACCAGCAGAGGATCCGGGGGGGAGCAGTACTTC; CDR3: CATSRGSGGEQYF; V: TRBV15; D: TRBD2; length: 13; size: NA; J: TRBJ2-7
DNA: TGTGCCAGCAGCTATATTCCCCCGGACAGTAACTATGGCTACACCTTC; CDR3: CASSYIPPDSNYGYTF; V: TRBV9; D: NA; length: 16; size: NA; J: TRBJ1-2
DNA: TGTGCCAGCAGCTGGACAGGGGCCTACGAGCAGTACTTC; CDR3: CASSWTGAYEQYF; V: TRBV7-9; D: TRBD1; length: 13; size: NA; J: TRBJ2-7
DNA: TGTGCCATCACCCTTCTCCCCATCAGTGAGGTCCTCAATGAGCAGTTCTTC; CDR3: CAITLLPISEVLNEQFF; V: TRBV10-3; D: NA; length: 17; size: NA; J: TRBJ2-1
DNA: TGCAGTGCTCCTACCGGGACAGTCACTGAAGCTTTCTTT; CDR3: CSAPTGTVTEAFF; V: TRBV20-1; D: TRBD1; length: 13; size: once; J: TRBJ1-1
DNA: TGTGCCAGCAGCGGGGGAGCGGTGATGGATGAGCAGTTCTTC; CDR3: CASSGGAVMDEQFF; V: TRBV9; D: NA; length: 14; size: NA; J: TRBJ2-1
DNA: TGTGCCCGCCGTCCAGTTCTGGAGCAGTTCTTC; CDR3: CARRPVLEQFF; V: TRBV2; D: NA; length: 11; size: NA; J: TRBJ2-1
DNA: TGTGCCTGGAGTGTGTTGAGGGGATCCTACGAGCAGTACTTC; CDR3: CAWSVLRGSYEQYF; V: TRBV30; D: NA; length: 14; size: NA; J: TRBJ2-7
DNA: TGTGCCAGCAGCCAAGATTGGGGTAGGGCAGGGAGGTTCGCCACCGGGGAGCTGTTTTTT; CDR3: CASSQDWGRAGRFATGELFF; V: TRBV4-2; D: NA; length: 20; size: NA; J: TRBJ2-2
DNA: TGTGCCAGCAGCGTAAATTCTCAGGTTAGGAACACCGGGGAGCTGTTTTTT; CDR3: CASSVNSQVRNTGELFF; V: TRBV9; D: NA; length: 17; size: NA; J: TRBJ2-2
DNA: TGTGCCAGCAGCTTTGACTCGACTAACACCGGGGAGCTGTTTTTT; CDR3: CASSFDSTNTGELFF; V: TRBV7-3; D: NA; length: 15; size: NA; J: TRBJ2-2
DNA: TGTGCCAGCAGCCCCTCTAGAATCGATGAGCAGTTCTTC; CDR3: CASSPSRIDEQFF; V: TRBV7-9; D: NA; length: 13; size: once; J: TRBJ2-1
DNA: TGTGCCAGCAGTTACACCTCAGGACTAGCGGGAGTCTTC; CDR3: CASSYTSGLAGVF; V: TRBV6-5; D: TRBD2; length: 13; size: NA; J: TRBJ2-7